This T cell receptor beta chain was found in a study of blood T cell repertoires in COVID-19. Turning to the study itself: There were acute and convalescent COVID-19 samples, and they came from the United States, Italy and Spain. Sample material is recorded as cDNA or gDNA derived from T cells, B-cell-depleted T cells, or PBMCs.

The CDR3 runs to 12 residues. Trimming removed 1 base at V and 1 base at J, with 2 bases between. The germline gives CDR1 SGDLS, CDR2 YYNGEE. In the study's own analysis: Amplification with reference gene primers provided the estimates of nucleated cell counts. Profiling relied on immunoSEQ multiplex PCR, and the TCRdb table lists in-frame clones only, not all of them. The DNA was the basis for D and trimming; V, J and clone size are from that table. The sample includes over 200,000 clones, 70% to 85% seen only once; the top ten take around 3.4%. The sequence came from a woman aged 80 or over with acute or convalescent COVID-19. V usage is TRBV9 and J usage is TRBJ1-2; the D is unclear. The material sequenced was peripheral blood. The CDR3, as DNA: TGTGCCAGCAGCGTACATAACTATGGCTACACCTTC. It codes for CASSVHNYGYTF.